This T cell receptor (beta chain) originates from a study of cytomegalovirus exposure and HLA in healthy donors. This CDR3 is built from 16 residues. After removal of 4 bases from V and 2 bases from J, the junction contained 8 bases not matched to a gene. Looked up from germline, CDR1 is KGHSH and CDR2 is LQKENI. The PCR made use of 60 Vbeta and 13 Jbeta primers. Original analysis: Later, an analysis found about 80 million unique TCR beta chains, and about 10 million of these were shared. The data were produced by immunoSEQ multiplex PCR, yet TCRdb's version contains in-frame clones alone and is incomplete. The DNA gave D and trimming, while V, J and clone size come from that table. Among 92,000 or so clones listed, more than 55% were seen once. This clone has just a few counts. Antigen: not known. Whole-study results and caveats: Later analysis found that TCR beta chains associated with HLA were more clonally expanded than other, equally common chains.

The chain couples TRBV18 to TRBJ2-7, with 10 bases matching TRBD1. The TCR originated in a woman in her forties or fifties in good health and CMV-seropositive. The sample was PBMCs. The CDR3 reads CASSLSRDRGTYEQYF. The CDR3 nucleotides are TGTGCCAGCTCACTTAGCCGGGACAGGGGAACCTACGAGCAGTACTTC.